One and the same sample provided the 4 T cell receptor beta chains below, sequenced in a study of CD8 T cells in ankylosing spondylitis. TCRdb recomputed calls from the 5' RACE reads with MiXCR, one row per CDR3 protein. The sample holds more than 650,000 distinct CDR3 sequences, 12% seen once. Whole-study findings and limits: Characteristic, it appeared, of ankylosing spondylitis blood was a TCR beta motif of eight highly homologous variants.

These receptors are not linked to any known antigen. The material sequenced was blood, either unsorted or a sorted T cell fraction (not recorded which). All receptors derive from a male donor with ankylosing spondylitis.

In its sample, this clonotype was seen a few times. The chain combines TRBV20-1 with TRBJ1-1; a possible D gene is TRBD1 (6 bases). V dropped 3 bases and J dropped 7 bases, with 18 bases sitting between them. Germline V gene lookup returns CDR1 DFQATT and CDR2 SNEGSKA (reference sequence). The CDR3 consists of 14 residues. CDR3 sequence (DNA): TGCAGTGCTAGTCATCGGCCGGGGGCGGATGAAGCTTTCTTT. It yields the protein CSASHRPGADEAFF.

This clonotype has only a few counts. The genes are TRBV9 and TRBJ1-1; D is undetermined. The CDR3 contains 14 residues. The V end was cut by 0 bases, the J end by 1 base, with 7 bases between. CDR1 and CDR2 from the germline V gene are SGDLS and YYNGEE. CDR3 DNA: TGTGCCAGCAGCGTAGGACACACGAACACTGAAGCTTTCTTT. Encoded protein: CASSVGHTNTEAFF.

This clonotype was counted between two and nine times. CDR3 sequence (DNA): TGTGCCAGCAGTTTTTATCAGGGGGCTGGCGGCTACACCTTC. It codes for CASSFYQGAGGYTF. The rearrangement joins TRBV12-3 or TRBV12-4 to TRBJ1-2; TRBD1 agrees at 8 bases. The trim removed 3 bases at V and 8 bases at J, leaving 8 bases unmatched. The CDR3 is made up of 14 amino acids.

In this sample, this clonotype turned up a few times. This chain uses TRBV29-1 with TRBJ2-7; 9 nucleotides align to TRBD1. This CDR3 spans 13 amino acids. The germline gives CDR1 SQVTM, CDR2 ANQGSEA. The V segment lost 3 bases and the J segment 3 bases; nucleotides outside the gene matches: 3. CDR3 region: CSVEAGQGYEQYF. The DNA of the CDR3 is TGCAGCGTTGAGGCGGGACAGGGCTACGAGCAGTACTTC.